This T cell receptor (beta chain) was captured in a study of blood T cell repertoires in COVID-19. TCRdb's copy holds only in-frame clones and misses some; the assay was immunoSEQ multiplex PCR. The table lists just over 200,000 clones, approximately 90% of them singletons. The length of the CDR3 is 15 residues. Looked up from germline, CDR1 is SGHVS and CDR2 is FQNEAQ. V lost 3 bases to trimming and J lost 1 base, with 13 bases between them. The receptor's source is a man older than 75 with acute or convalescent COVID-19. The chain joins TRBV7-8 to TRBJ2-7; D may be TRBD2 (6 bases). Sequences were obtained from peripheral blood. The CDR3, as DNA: TGTGCCAGCAGCTTCGGGTCTAGCGTTTCCTACGAGCAGTACGTC. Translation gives CASSFGSSVSYEQYV.